The clone carrying this T cell receptor beta chain was seen a single time. The antigen is undetermined. Sequencing used immunoSEQ multiplex PCR; TCRdb keeps in-frame clones, though not all of them. Of approximately 150,000 clones in the sample, over 90% were seen once. V was pared by 3 bases and J by 7 bases, with 9 bases of the junction left unmatched. In germline, CDR1 is SGHTA, CDR2 FQGNSA. The CDR3 is 16 residues long. The record originates from a study of T cell responses to AZD1222 COVID-19 vaccine. Study findings and constraints: Clonal diversity was possibly underestimated, and white British individuals and females predominated among donors.

This receptor was obtained from an adult in good health. The source material was peripheral blood, sampled on day 0 of AZD1222 vaccination. V usage is TRBV7-2 and J usage is TRBJ2-3, with TRBD2 identical over 11 bases. CDR3 loop: CASSFTSGLAENTQYF. DNA of the CDR3: TGTGCCAGCAGCTTTACCTCGGGACTAGCGGAGAATACGCAGTATTTT.